The clone carrying this T cell receptor (beta chain) was observed a handful of times. Its antigen remains unidentified. This sample was included in a study of CD8 T cells in ankylosing spondylitis. Broader study findings: Ankylosing spondylitis blood seemed to carry a telltale TCR beta motif made of about 8 highly homologous variants. Disease-associated clones were reportedly significantly overrepresented in matched ankylosing spondylitis synovial fluid.

A single record per CDR3 protein comes from TCRdb applying MiXCR to the 5' RACE reads. The sample contains 150,000 to 200,000 distinct CDR3 sequences, 15% to 20% of which appear only once. V gave up 2 bases and J gave up 3 bases, with 14 bases separating them. The CDR3 sequence is 16 residues long. Germline V gene data show CDR1 as KGHSH and CDR2 as LQKENI. The chain is built from TRBV18 and TRBJ2-1; D is ambiguous. The specimen sequenced was blood, either unsorted or a sorted T cell fraction (not recorded which). This TCR was sampled from a male donor under 30 with ankylosing spondylitis or in good health (not recorded which). The CDR3 sequence: CASSPWRTMNYNEQFF. CDR3 bases: TGTGCCAGCTCACCATGGCGGACCATGAACTACAATGAGCAGTTCTTC.